This T cell receptor (beta chain) derives from a study of T cell clusters in autoimmune cytopenias. Germline V gene lookup returns CDR1 LNHDA and CDR2 SQIVND (reference sequence). CDR3 length: 19 residues. Approximately 40,000 genome equivalents of blood DNA were amplified for TRB. Frequency places this clonotype as medium-sized. One tube held mixed TRB-A and TRB-B primer pools for touch-down PCR. TCRdb reanalyzed the multiplex PCR reads and collapses them to one entry per CDR3 protein, without DNA. The sample spans some 3,000 distinct CDR3 sequences; the ten largest clones claim about 40%. Sequenced: peripheral blood. The chain uses TRBV19 and TRBJ1-1; TCRdb gives TRBD1 as the D gene, but with no DNA this cannot be confirmed. This TCR derives from a human donor with an autoimmune cytopenia or autoimmune hepatitis (not recorded which). The CDR3 reads CASRPSLDRNHLLNTEAFF.